One sample yielded the 8 T cell receptor beta chains listed below, sequenced in a study of blood T cell repertoires in COVID-19. TCRdb's table, derived via immunoSEQ multiplex PCR, lists solely in-frame clones and lacks some. The sample includes roughly 250,000 clones, about 80% of them seen just once. The sample consisted of peripheral blood. These receptors came from a woman of 80 years or more with acute or convalescent COVID-19.

In nucleotides, the CDR3 is TGTGCCAGCAGTTACGGACTAGCTTCGGATACGCAGTATTTT. Translation gives CASSYGLASDTQYF. This sequence joins TRBV6-2 or TRBV6-3 and TRBJ2-3, with 8 bases fitting TRBD2. The CDR3 consists of 14 residues. Germline V CDR1 and CDR2: MNHEY, SVGEGT. J was trimmed by 6 bases and V by 2 bases; bases with no gene match: 4.

The V gene is TRBV4-2, the J gene TRBJ1-3; D not resolved. Looked up from germline, CDR1 is LGHNA and CDR2 is YNFKEQ. This CDR3 spans 15 amino acids. Trimming pared 2 bases from V and 0 bases from J, leaving 8 bases between. The CDR3 DNA follows: TGTGCCAGCAGCCAACCGGTACTCTCTGGAAACACCATATATTTT. This sequence encodes CASSQPVLSGNTIYF.

The J gene is TRBJ2-7, the V gene TRBV7-8; 7 bases line up with TRBD1. Germline trimming cut 5 bases from V and 2 bases from J; bases unmatched to any gene: 6. The CDR3 length is 14 residues. Germline CDR1 SGHVS, CDR2 FQNEAQ. DNA of the CDR3: TGTGCCAGCAGCGTGGGGACAGTGACCTACGAGCAGTACTTC. It translates to CASSVGTVTYEQYF.

This clone appeared a few times. The chain recombines TRBV18 with TRBJ1-1, with 7 bases fitting TRBD1. Per the germline V gene, CDR1 is KGHSH and CDR2 is LQKENI. The length of the CDR3 is 14 residues. V lost 6 bases and J lost 5; bases outside the gene matches: 9. The CDR3 sequence: CASSPGGRGTEAFF. In DNA form, the CDR3 reads TGTGCCAGCTCTCCAGGGGGGAGGGGGACTGAAGCTTTCTTT.

This chain connects TRBV7-8 to TRBJ1-2, with unresolved D. Trimming cost V 2 bases and J 6 bases, with 10 bases left between them. In germline, CDR1 is SGHVS, CDR2 FQNEAQ. The CDR3 loop spans 13 amino acids. CDR3 bases: TGTGCCAGCAGCTTATCACAGAATAATGGCTACACCTTC. This encodes CASSLSQNNGYTF.

The chain carries TRBV4-3 and TRBJ2-1; the D gene is possibly TRBD1 (6 bases). Between the trimmed V and J ends, which lost 0 bases and 9 bases, there was a span of 15 bases. Per germline, CDR1 LGHNA and CDR2 YSLEER. The CDR3 spans 15 residues. The CDR3 nucleotides are TGCGCCAGCAGCCAAGATTTACAGGGATTTCGTGAGCAGTTCTTC. This sequence encodes CASSQDLQGFREQFF.

The chain recombines TRBV6-5 with TRBJ1-3; a weak D match, TRBD1 (6 bases). The V end was cut by 7 bases, the J end by 0 bases, with 13 bases between. The CDR3 spans 15 residues. The germline CDR1 and CDR2 sequences are MNHEY and SVGAGI. CDR3 sequence (DNA): TGTGCCAGCATCCCGACAGGAGTCTCTGGAAACACCATATATTTT. Its translation: CASIPTGVSGNTIYF.

The CDR3 loop reads CASSYSGHPYNEQFF. The DNA of the CDR3 is TGTGCCAGCAGTTACTCGGGACACCCATACAATGAGCAGTTCTTC. The J gene is TRBJ2-1, the V gene TRBV6-2 or TRBV6-3; perhaps TRBD1 as D (6 bases). V was shortened by 0 bases and J by 4 bases, with 10 bases between the two germline ends. Germline V CDR1 and CDR2: MNHEY, SVGEGT. There are 15 residues in the CDR3.